The next 23 T cell receptor beta chains were all read from a single sample in a study of blood T cell repertoires in COVID-19 (TCRdb year 2020). Libraries were built with the immunoSEQ multiplex PCR assay. The immuneACCESS repertoire file appears here via TCRdb, limited to in-frame rearrangements. These files lack a portion of the clones; in checked studies, under half of the deficit traces to unresolved V genes, and the cause of the others is not known. The sample includes 80,000 to 95,000 clones, with roughly 85% observed a single time. Together, the top ten hold about two fifths of the sample. Sample: peripheral blood. The receptors were gathered from a man older than 75 with acute or convalescent COVID-19.

This clone was seen once. This sequence joins TRBV30 and TRBJ2-6, with 7 positions matching TRBD1. This CDR3 contains 17 residues. V gave up 2 bases and J gave up 0 bases; unmatched junction bases: 7. Germline lookup yields CDR1 GTSNPN and CDR2 SVGIG (reference sequence). The CDR3 is CAWSTGQRNSGANVLTF. CDR3 in DNA: TGTGCCTGGAGTACGGGACAGCGAAACTCTGGGGCCAACGTCCTGACTTTC.

The rearrangement joins TRBV7-9 to TRBJ1-5; D gene ambiguous. This CDR3 is built from 12 residues. The V end was cut by 7 bases, the J end by 4 bases, with 8 bases between. Germline V gene sequence: CDR1 SEHNR, CDR2 FQNEAQ (reference sequence). CDR3 nucleotides: TGTGCCAGCACCTCTGTGAATCAGCCCCAGCATTTT. Its translation is CASTSVNQPQHF.

The DNA of the CDR3 is TGTGCCAGCAGCTTAACAGGAGGGACCGGGGAGCTGTTTTTT. Translated, it gives CASSLTGGTGELFF. The chain has TRBV7-3 and TRBJ2-2, with D tentatively TRBD2 (6 bases). The length of the CDR3 is 14 residues. Germline CDR1 reads SGHTA; CDR2 reads FQGTGA. V dropped 0 bases and J dropped 5 bases, with 7 bases sitting between them.

Notes on this clone: Germline and junction disagree at one end, which may indicate a read error. This chain links TRBV7-7 with TRBJ2-2; D might be TRBD2 (6 bases). The CDR3 is 15 amino acids. CDR1 and CDR2 (germline): SSHAT, FNYEAQ (reference sequence). The CDR3, as DNA: TGTGCTAGCAGCTTAGGTCGGGAGAAAATCGGGGAGCTGTTTTTT. Translating gives CASSLGREKIGELFF.

The CDR3 DNA sequence: TGTGCCACCAGCAGAGATGCACTAGCGGGAGCCCACGAGCAGTACTTC. This translates into CATSRDALAGAHEQYF. The chain links TRBV15 to TRBJ2-7; 11 bases are shared with TRBD2. The J segment lost 5 bases and the V segment lost 0 bases, leaving 6 bases of the junction unmatched. The CDR3 extends over 16 amino acids. Germline V gene data show CDR1 as LNHNV and CDR2 as YYDKDF (reference sequence).

This chain uses TRBV5-6 with TRBJ2-7, with 7 bases matching TRBD1. The CDR3 has 15 residues. V trimming: 0 bases; J trimming: 2 bases; junction bases outside the gene matches: 5. The germline V gene has CDR1 SGHDT and CDR2 YYEEEE. The CDR3 DNA is TGTGCCAGCAGCTTGGAGACAGGGTCTCCCTACGAGCAGTACTTC. It specifies CASSLETGSPYEQYF. Supplemented by reference TRBV5-6 and TRBJ2-7, the full variable domain reads DAGVTQSPTHLIKTRGQQVTLRCSPKSGHDTVSWYQQALGQGPQFIFQYYEEEERQRGNFPDRFSGHQFPNYSSELNVNALLLGDSALYLCASSLETGSPYEQYFGPGTRLTVT.

This clone has just a few counts. The chain recombines TRBV6-2 or TRBV6-3 with TRBJ2-7; no reliable D call. Germline V lookup: CDR1 MNHEY, CDR2 SVGEGT. V was pared by 3 bases and J by 4 bases, with 16 bases between. The CDR3 consists of 15 residues. The CDR3 nucleotides read TGTGCCAGCAGTTATACCCAAAGGAGTTTTTACGAGCAGTACTTC. It specifies CASSYTQRSFYEQYF.

The chain employs TRBV5-1 and TRBJ2-2; TRBD2 matches at 7 bases. The V gene's germline CDR1 is SGHRS and CDR2 YFSETQ. The CDR3 extends over 15 amino acids. The J segment lost 7 bases and the V segment lost 0 bases, leaving 6 bases of the junction unmatched. The DNA of the CDR3 is TGCGCCAGCAGCTTGGTAGCGGGTAGTGTCGGGGAGCTGTTTTTT. This sequence encodes CASSLVAGSVGELFF.

The J gene is TRBJ2-1, the V gene TRBV7-9; 11 positions match TRBD2. Trimming cost V 4 bases and J 5 bases; bases outside gene matches: 4. This CDR3 is built from 15 residues. Germline CDR1 and CDR2: SEHNR and FQNEAQ (reference sequence). In DNA, the CDR3 is TGTGCCAGCAGCTCTAGCGGGAGGAGGAACAATGAGCAGTTCTTC. It yields the protein CASSSSGRRNNEQFF.

The J gene is TRBJ2-7, the V gene TRBV2; TRBD2 aligns across 7 bases. Germline V gene data show CDR1 as SNHLY and CDR2 as FYNNEI. The CDR3 contains 12 residues. J lost 3 bases, V lost 7 bases, and 3 bases had no gene match. CDR3: CASTVAGYEQYF. CDR3 DNA sequence: TGTGCCAGCACGGTAGCGGGCTACGAGCAGTACTTC.

The chain carries TRBV27 and TRBJ2-7, with D possibly matching TRBD2 (6 bases). The V end lost 6 bases, the J end lost 0 bases, and 12 bases lay between the germline ends. The germline V gene encodes CDR1 MNHEY and CDR2 SMNVEV (reference sequence). The CDR3 runs 14 residues. DNA of the CDR3: TGTGCCAGCAGGACGGGACTCAGCTCCTACGAGCAGTACTTC. This sequence encodes CASRTGLSSYEQYF.

This chain joins TRBV6-1 and TRBJ1-1; possible D gene TRBD1, 5 bases. V was pared by 4 bases and J by 0 bases, with 21 bases between. The CDR3 is 18 residues long. Germline-derived CDR1 and CDR2 are MNHNS and SASEGT. The CDR3 nucleotides read TGTGCCAGCAGTGGGGGTAGTTTAGACAGTAAAGTGAACACTGAAGCTTTCTTT. It translates to CASSGGSLDSKVNTEAFF.

The CDR3 coding sequence is TGTGCCAGCAGTCCCCTGACAGGGGCCTCTGCTAACTATGGCTACACCTTC. Amino acids: CASSPLTGASANYGYTF. V gene TRBV6-6 combines with J gene TRBJ1-2; 8 nucleotides align to TRBD1. CDR1 MNHNY and CDR2 SVGAGI come from the germline V gene (reference sequence). The CDR3 sequence is 17 residues long. Trimming removed 5 bases from V and 0 bases from J; junction bases left unmatched: 11.

The J gene is TRBJ2-1, the V gene TRBV9, with a possible D match to TRBD1 (6 bases). Germline CDR1 reads SGDLS; CDR2 reads YYNGEE. V lost 4 bases, J lost 3 bases, and 26 bases lay in between. CDR3 length: 19 amino acids. The CDR3: CASSPRGTDAGGIYNEQFF. CDR3 in DNA: TGTGCCAGCAGCCCGAGGGGGACCGATGCCGGCGGTATCTACAATGAGCAGTTCTTC.

V is TRBV12-3 or TRBV12-4 and J is TRBJ1-2; 9 bases are a match to TRBD1. The CDR3 loop spans 12 amino acids. The J segment lost 4 bases and the V segment lost 6 bases, leaving 0 bases of the junction unmatched. This CDR3 is CASRGQGYGYTF. The CDR3 DNA sequence: TGTGCCAGCAGGGGACAGGGCTATGGCTACACCTTC.

The chain uses TRBV10-2 and TRBJ1-6; 9 bases fit TRBD1. From germline, CDR1 is WSHSY and CDR2 SAAADI. The CDR3 sequence is 12 residues long. With 6 bases clipped from V and 18 bases from J, the junction kept 9 bases outside the gene matches. The CDR3 DNA reads as TGCGCCAGCAGATTAGGACAGGGGCCTCCCCACTTT. This codes for CASRLGQGPPHF.

The chain uses TRBV15 and TRBJ2-2; 11 positions match TRBD2. The junction had 10 bases not matched to a gene; V was cut back by 0 bases and J by 4 bases. The germline gives CDR1 LNHNV, CDR2 YYDKDF (reference sequence). This CDR3 comprises 19 residues. CDR3 amino acids: CATSRDRDSGRAVTGELFF. Written as DNA, the CDR3 is TGTGCCACCAGCAGAGATAGGGATAGCGGGAGGGCAGTCACCGGGGAGCTGTTTTTT.

The chain's CDR3 is CASRGTAVTEAFF. The CDR3 nucleotides are TGTGCCAGTAGAGGGACAGCGGTGACTGAAGCTTTCTTT. The gene calls are TRBV19 and TRBJ1-1; 7 bases map to TRBD1. The J segment lost 5 bases and the V segment lost 6 bases, leaving 6 bases of the junction unmatched. Germline V lookup: CDR1 LNHDA, CDR2 SQIVND (reference sequence). The length of the CDR3 is 13 residues. Using reference TRBV19 and TRBJ1-1 for the parts outside the CDR3, the full variable domain is DGGITQSPKYLFRKEGQNVTLSCEQNLNHDAMYWYRQDPGQGLRLIYYSQIVNDFQKGDIAEGYSVSREKKESFPLTVTSAQKNPTAFYLCASRGTAVTEAFFGQGTRLTVV.

The V call is TRBV18, the J call TRBJ2-3, with 14 bases identical to TRBD2. The V segment lost 6 bases and the J segment 0 bases; nucleotides outside the gene matches: 14. The CDR3 is 20 amino acids. CDR1 is KGHSH and CDR2 is LQKENI in the germline V gene. CDR3 protein: CASSHKPGLAGDTSTDTQYF. Written as DNA, the CDR3 is TGTGCCAGCTCGCATAAACCGGGACTAGCGGGAGATACTAGCACAGATACGCAGTATTTT.

The V call is TRBV30, the J call TRBJ2-1; D is unresolved. In germline, CDR1 is GTSNPN, CDR2 SVGIG (reference sequence). This CDR3 spans 16 amino acids. The V and J ends lost 0 bases and 8 bases respectively, with 20 bases between them. DNA of the CDR3: TGTGCCTGGAGTGTGGCGAGGCCCATTGGGTTCGATGAGCAGTTCTTC. Translated, it gives CAWSVARPIGFDEQFF. The full variable domain, rest sourced from reference TRBV30 and TRBJ2-1, is SQTIHQWPATLVQPVGSPLSLECTVEGTSNPNLYWYRQAAGRGLQLLFYSVGIGQISSEVPQNLSASRPQDRQFILSSKKLLLSDSGFYLCAWSVARPIGFDEQFFGPGTRLTVL.

This clone has just a few counts. The V and J genes are TRBV2 and TRBJ1-2; 8 nucleotides match TRBD1. With V trimmed by 4 bases and J by 3 bases, 4 bases remained unmatched. Germline CDR1 is SNHLY and CDR2 is FYNNEI. This CDR3 contains 14 residues. CDR3: CASSASTGDYGYTF. CDR3 coding DNA: TGTGCCAGCAGTGCATCGACAGGGGACTATGGCTACACCTTC.

The chain carries TRBV19 and TRBJ2-7; TRBD2 agrees at 10 bases. V was pared by 9 bases and J by 3 bases, with 14 bases of the junction left unmatched. CDR3 length: 16 residues. Germline V gives CDR1 LNHDA, CDR2 SQIVND (reference sequence). CDR3 DNA: TGTGCCAGCACGCCCAGAGGTCTAGCGGGGGACTACGAGCAGTACTTC. As protein: CASTPRGLAGDYEQYF.

The rearrangement joins TRBV15 to TRBJ1-3; D is unresolved. V was clipped by 0 bases and J by 3 bases, with 15 bases between them. Germline V lookup: CDR1 LNHNV, CDR2 YYDKDF (reference sequence). This CDR3 comprises 17 residues. CDR3 DNA: TGTGCCACCAGCAGAGATTTCGGGGTCGATAATGGAAACACCATATATTTT. Protein: CATSRDFGVDNGNTIYF.